These 15 T cell receptor beta chains were all obtained from the same sample, sequenced in a study of blood T cell repertoires in COVID-19. Using immunoSEQ multiplex PCR, the repertoire was profiled, and TCRdb retains in-frame clones only, with some absent. The table records fewer than 200,000 clones, roughly four fifths of them present only once. Input material: peripheral blood. The receptors shown here come from a woman aged 65 to 85 with COVID-19, enrolled during active disease.

V and J are TRBV21-1 and TRBJ1-5; the listed D gene, TRBD1, was not tested against the DNA. TRBV21-1 is termed a pseudogene. CDR3 length: 15 residues. The CDR3 DNA reads as TGTGCCAGCAGCAGGGGACAGGGGAAGAATCAGCCCCAGCATTTT. It specifies CASSRGQGKNQPQHF.

Only a few counts were recorded for this clone. The rearrangement joins TRBV18 to TRBJ2-7, with D perhaps matching TRBD2 (5 bases). Between the trimmed V and J ends, which lost 0 bases and 6 bases, there was a span of 15 bases. In germline, CDR1 is KGHSH, CDR2 LQKENI. This CDR3 region has 15 residues. The CDR3 DNA is TGTGCCAGCTCACCACCGGTTACTAGATCCCTCGAGCAGTACTTC. It translates to CASSPPVTRSLEQYF.

The V and J genes are TRBV2 and TRBJ1-1; 7 bases align to TRBD1. The junction had 4 bases not matched to a gene; V was cut back by 8 bases and J by 1 base. This CDR3 region has 13 residues. Germline V lookup: CDR1 SNHLY, CDR2 FYNNEI. The CDR3 nucleotides are TGTGCCAGCCTCGGACAGGCGAACACTGAAGCTTTCTTT. Its translation: CASLGQANTEAFF. The full variable domain, in which reference TRBV2 and TRBJ1-1 provide the parts outside the CDR3, is EPEVTQTPSHQVTQMGQEVILRCVPISNHLYFYWYRQILGQKVEFLVSFYNNEISEKSEIFDDQFSVERPDGSNFTLKIRSTKLEDSAMYFCASLGQANTEAFFGQGTRLTVV.

The CDR3 reads CASSLGGEAGYTF. CDR3 coding DNA: TGTGCCAGCAGCTTAGGAGGGGAGGCTGGCTACACCTTC. The chain joins TRBV7-8 to TRBJ1-2; TRBD1 is a possible D gene (5 bases). Looked up from germline, CDR1 is SGHVS and CDR2 is FQNEAQ. V shed 1 base and J shed 7 bases, with 10 bases lying between them. The CDR3 has 13 residues.

The V call is TRBV19, the J call TRBJ2-1; TRBD2 matches at 7 bases. The V segment lost 6 bases and the J segment 0 bases; nucleotides outside the gene matches: 8. CDR3 length: 16 residues. Germline assignment: CDR1 LNHDA and CDR2 SQIVND (reference sequence). The CDR3 is CASRPTSANSYNEQFF. The CDR3 DNA is TGTGCCAGTAGACCTACTAGCGCCAACTCCTACAATGAGCAGTTCTTC. Supplemented by reference TRBV19 and TRBJ2-1, the full variable domain reads DGGITQSPKYLFRKEGQNVTLSCEQNLNHDAMYWYRQDPGQGLRLIYYSQIVNDFQKGDIAEGYSVSREKKESFPLTVTSAQKNPTAFYLCASRPTSANSYNEQFFGPGTRLTVL.

This chain links TRBV30 with TRBJ1-1; 9 bases line up with TRBD1. Losses at the gene ends were 3 bases for V and 5 bases for J; bases not matched to a gene: 4. The CDR3 totals 13 residues. CDR1 GTSNPN and CDR2 SVGIG come from the germline V gene (reference sequence). The CDR3 loop reads CAWSSDRGTEAFF. The CDR3 DNA is TGTGCCTGGAGCTCGGACAGGGGAACTGAAGCTTTCTTT. Together with reference TRBV30 and TRBJ1-1, the CDR3 gives the full variable domain: SQTIHQWPATLVQPVGSPLSLECTVEGTSNPNLYWYRQAAGRGLQLLFYSVGIGQISSEVPQNLSASRPQDRQFILSSKKLLLSDSGFYLCAWSSDRGTEAFFGQGTRLTVV.

This rearrangement joins TRBV4-2 to TRBJ2-1; 9 bases are shared with TRBD2. Germline V CDR1 and CDR2: LGHNA, YNFKEQ. The CDR3 is 16 amino acids. V was pared by 5 bases and J by 2 bases, with 7 bases of the junction left unmatched. CDR3 coding DNA: TGTGCCAGCAGCACACGACTAGCGGAAACCTACAATGAGCAGTTCTTC. Protein: CASSTRLAETYNEQFF.

The chain recombines TRBV18 with TRBJ2-1; 9 bases are shared with TRBD2. CDR1 and CDR2 from the germline V gene are KGHSH and LQKENI. V lost 8 bases to trimming and J lost 7 bases; unmatched junction nucleotides: 12. The CDR3 has 15 residues. The CDR3 DNA reads TGTGCCAGCCTCAAAGCGGTAGCGGGAGTGAATGAGCAGTTCTTC. Translation: CASLKAVAGVNEQFF.

The chain combines TRBV29-1 with TRBJ2-2, with D tentatively TRBD1 (6 bases). Germline CDR1 reads SQVTM; CDR2 reads ANQGSEA. The CDR3 consists of 13 residues. Between the trimmed V and J ends, which lost 1 base and 7 bases, there was a span of 10 bases. CDR3 loop: CSVEAQGNGELFF. The CDR3 nucleotides read TGCAGCGTTGAAGCCCAGGGGAACGGGGAGCTGTTTTTT.

This clone has just one count. V is TRBV16 and J is TRBJ1-4; TRBD1 matches at 10 bases. Trimming cost V 0 bases and J 10 bases; bases outside gene matches: 5. Germline V gives CDR1 KGHSY, CDR2 FQNENV. The CDR3 is made up of 15 amino acids. CDR3 nucleotides: TGTGCCAGCAGCCAATCCGGGACAGGGGAGGGAAAACTGTTTTTT. This translates into CASSQSGTGEGKLFF.

The CDR3 nucleotides read TGTGCCAGCAGAGCAGGGGGTTGGGGTGAAGCTTTCTTT. Residues: CASRAGGWGEAFF. This chain connects TRBV2 to TRBJ1-1; 7 positions agree with TRBD1. CDR3 size: 13 residues. Germline trimming cut 6 bases from V and 7 bases from J; bases unmatched to any gene: 8. Germline CDR1 is SNHLY and CDR2 is FYNNEI. Together with reference TRBV2 and TRBJ1-1, the CDR3 gives the full variable domain: EPEVTQTPSHQVTQMGQEVILRCVPISNHLYFYWYRQILGQKVEFLVSFYNNEISEKSEIFDDQFSVERPDGSNFTLKIRSTKLEDSAMYFCASRAGGWGEAFFGQGTRLTVV.

This clone has just a few counts. The chain is built from TRBV7-2 and TRBJ1-5; no clear D. The V end lost 2 bases, the J end lost 6 bases, and 11 bases lay between the germline ends. CDR1 is SGHTA and CDR2 is FQGNSA in the germline V gene. This CDR3 spans 14 amino acids. CDR3 amino acids: CASSLPLSGQPQHF. DNA of the CDR3: TGTGCCAGCAGCTTACCCCTTAGTGGTCAGCCCCAGCATTTT.

The chain links TRBV5-1 to TRBJ2-1; 12 bases fit TRBD2. V shed 3 bases, J shed 4 bases, and the junction held 5 bases outside the gene matches. This CDR3 spans 16 amino acids. Per germline, CDR1 SGHRS and CDR2 YFSETQ. The CDR3, as DNA: TGCGCCAGCAGCTACCTCCTAGCGGGAGGGTACAATGAGCAGTTCTTC. It encodes CASSYLLAGGYNEQFF. Supplemented by reference TRBV5-1 and TRBJ2-1, the full variable domain reads KAGVTQTPRYLIKTRGQQVTLSCSPISGHRSVSWYQQTPGQGLQFLFEYFSETQRNKGNFPGRFSGRQFSNSRSEMNVSTLELGDSALYLCASSYLLAGGYNEQFFGPGTRLTVL.

This clone was observed a single time. The chain combines TRBV11-2 with TRBJ2-5, with 11 positions matching TRBD2. This CDR3 has 14 residues. Trimming at V came to 8 bases and at J to 2 bases, leaving 4 bases not matched to a gene. The germline gives CDR1 SGHAT, CDR2 FQNNGV. The CDR3 DNA reads TGTGCCAGCGCGGGACTAGCGGCACAAGAGACCCAGTACTTC. Translated, it gives CASAGLAAQETQYF.

The V and J genes are TRBV5-1 and TRBJ1-1, with D possibly TRBD1 on 5 matching bases. Germline V lookup: CDR1 SGHRS, CDR2 YFSETQ. This CDR3 spans 14 amino acids. V dropped 4 bases and J dropped 4 bases, with 14 bases sitting between them. CDR3 sequence (DNA): TGCGCCAGCAGCCCCCCGGGGGTTCGCACTGAAGCTTTCTTT. This sequence encodes CASSPPGVRTEAFF.